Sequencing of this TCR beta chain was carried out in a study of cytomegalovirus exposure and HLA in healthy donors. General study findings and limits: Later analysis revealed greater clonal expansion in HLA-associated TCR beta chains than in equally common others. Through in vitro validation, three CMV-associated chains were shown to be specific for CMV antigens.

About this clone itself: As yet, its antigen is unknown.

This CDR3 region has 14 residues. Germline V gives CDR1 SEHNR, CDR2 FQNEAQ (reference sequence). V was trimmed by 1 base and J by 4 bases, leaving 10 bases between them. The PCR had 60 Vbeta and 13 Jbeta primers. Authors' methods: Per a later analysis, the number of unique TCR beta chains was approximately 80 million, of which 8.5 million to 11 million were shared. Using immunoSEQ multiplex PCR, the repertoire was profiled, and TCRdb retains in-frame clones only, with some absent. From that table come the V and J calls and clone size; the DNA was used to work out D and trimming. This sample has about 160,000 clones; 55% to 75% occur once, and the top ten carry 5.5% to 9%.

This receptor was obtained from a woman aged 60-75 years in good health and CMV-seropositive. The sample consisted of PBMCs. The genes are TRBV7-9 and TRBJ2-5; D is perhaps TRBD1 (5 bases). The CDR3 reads CASSLVDTLETQYF. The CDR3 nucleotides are TGTGCCAGCAGCTTAGTGGACACTTTAGAGACCCAGTACTTC.